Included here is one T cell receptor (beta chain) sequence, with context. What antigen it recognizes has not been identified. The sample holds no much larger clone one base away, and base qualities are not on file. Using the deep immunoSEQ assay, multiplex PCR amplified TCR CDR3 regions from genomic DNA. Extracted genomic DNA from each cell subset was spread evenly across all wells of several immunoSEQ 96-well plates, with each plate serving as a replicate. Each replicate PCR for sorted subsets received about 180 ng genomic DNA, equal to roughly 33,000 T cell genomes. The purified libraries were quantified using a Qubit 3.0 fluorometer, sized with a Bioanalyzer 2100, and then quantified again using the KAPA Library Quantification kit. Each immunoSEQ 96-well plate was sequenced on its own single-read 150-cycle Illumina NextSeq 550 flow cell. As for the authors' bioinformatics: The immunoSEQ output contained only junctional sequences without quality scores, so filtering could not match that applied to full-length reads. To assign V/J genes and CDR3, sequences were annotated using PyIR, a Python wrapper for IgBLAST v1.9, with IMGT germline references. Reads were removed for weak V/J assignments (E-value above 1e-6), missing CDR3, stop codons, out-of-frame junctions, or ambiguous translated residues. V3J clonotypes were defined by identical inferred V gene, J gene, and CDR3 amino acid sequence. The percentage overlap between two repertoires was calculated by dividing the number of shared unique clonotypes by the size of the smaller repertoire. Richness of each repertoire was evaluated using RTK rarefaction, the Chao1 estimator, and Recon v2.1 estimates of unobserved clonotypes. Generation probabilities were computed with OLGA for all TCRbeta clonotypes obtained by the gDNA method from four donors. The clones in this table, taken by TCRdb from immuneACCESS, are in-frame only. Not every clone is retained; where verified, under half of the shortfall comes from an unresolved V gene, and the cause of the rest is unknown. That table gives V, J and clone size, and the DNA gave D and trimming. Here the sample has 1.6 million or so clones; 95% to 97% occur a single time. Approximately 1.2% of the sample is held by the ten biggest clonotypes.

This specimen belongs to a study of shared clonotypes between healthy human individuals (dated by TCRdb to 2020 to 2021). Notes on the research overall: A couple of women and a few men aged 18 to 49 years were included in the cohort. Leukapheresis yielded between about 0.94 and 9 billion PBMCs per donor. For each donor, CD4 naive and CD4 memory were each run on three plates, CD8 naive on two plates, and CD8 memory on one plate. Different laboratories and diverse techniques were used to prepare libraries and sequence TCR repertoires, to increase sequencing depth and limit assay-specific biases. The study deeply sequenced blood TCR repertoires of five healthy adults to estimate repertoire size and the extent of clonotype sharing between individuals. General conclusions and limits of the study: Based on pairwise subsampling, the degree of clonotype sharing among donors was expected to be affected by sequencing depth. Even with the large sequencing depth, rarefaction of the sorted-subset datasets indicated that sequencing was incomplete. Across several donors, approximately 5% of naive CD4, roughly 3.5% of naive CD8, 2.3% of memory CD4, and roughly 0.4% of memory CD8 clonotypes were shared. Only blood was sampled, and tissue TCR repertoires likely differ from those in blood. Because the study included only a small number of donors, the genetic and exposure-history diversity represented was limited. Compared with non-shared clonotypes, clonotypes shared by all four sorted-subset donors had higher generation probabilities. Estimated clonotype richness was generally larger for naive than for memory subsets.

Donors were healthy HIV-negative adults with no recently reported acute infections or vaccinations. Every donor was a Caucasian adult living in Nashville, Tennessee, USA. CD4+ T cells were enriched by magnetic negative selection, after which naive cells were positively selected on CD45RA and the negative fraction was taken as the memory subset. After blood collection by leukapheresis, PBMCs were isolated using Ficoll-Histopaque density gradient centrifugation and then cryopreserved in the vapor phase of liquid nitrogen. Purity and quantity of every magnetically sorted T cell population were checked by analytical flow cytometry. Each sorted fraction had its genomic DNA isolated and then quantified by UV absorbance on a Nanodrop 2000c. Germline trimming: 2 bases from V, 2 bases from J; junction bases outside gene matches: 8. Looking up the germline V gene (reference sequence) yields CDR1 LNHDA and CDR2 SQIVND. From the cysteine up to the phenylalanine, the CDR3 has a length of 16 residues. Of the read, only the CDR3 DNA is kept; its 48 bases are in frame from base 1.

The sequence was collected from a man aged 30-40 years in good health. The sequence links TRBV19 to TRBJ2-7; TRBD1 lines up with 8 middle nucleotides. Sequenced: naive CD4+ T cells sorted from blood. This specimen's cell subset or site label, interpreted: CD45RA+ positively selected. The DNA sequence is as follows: TGTGCCAGTAGTATATCCCAGGGGGCAAGCCCCTACGAGCAGTACTTC. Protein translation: CASSISQGASPYEQYF.